Listed here is a single TCR beta chain. Repertoires were generated with immunoSEQ multiplex PCR, while TCRdb's copy carries only in-frame clones and drops some. Here the sample spans more than 10,000 clones, 30% being singletons. This sample is part of a study of graft-versus-host responses after intestinal transplantation. Looking at the study overall: Among the recipients, all got anti-thymocyte globulin induction and then tacrolimus and steroids for 3 to 4 years.

Study results and limitations: Recipient marrow held GvH clones, some first seen in ileum or blood. There was an association between peak levels of circulating GvH clones and early post-transplant HvG declines.

With about 200,000 irradiated, violet-dye-labeled stimulator cells, about 200,000 CFSE-labeled responder cells were plated. After the reaction, the investigators sorted the proliferating CFSE-low CD3+CD4+ and CD3+CD8+ responders. This CDR3 spans 14 amino acids. V was trimmed by 5 bases and J by 2 bases, leaving 13 bases between them. Germline assignment: CDR1 SEHNR and CDR2 FQNEAQ (reference sequence). The V and J genes are TRBV7-9 and TRBJ2-7; unclear D gene. The source is a human patient who received an intestinal transplant. The source was alloreactive CD8+ T cells from a mixed lymphocyte reaction culture, collected before intestinal transplant. Described subset: CFSE-low proliferating T cells sorted from roughly six-day pre-transplant mixed lymphocyte reaction (GvH or HvG direction). This chain's CDR3 is CASSQDTGPYEQYF. The DNA of the CDR3 is TGTGCCAGCAGCCAAGACACTGGGCCCTACGAGCAGTACTTC.